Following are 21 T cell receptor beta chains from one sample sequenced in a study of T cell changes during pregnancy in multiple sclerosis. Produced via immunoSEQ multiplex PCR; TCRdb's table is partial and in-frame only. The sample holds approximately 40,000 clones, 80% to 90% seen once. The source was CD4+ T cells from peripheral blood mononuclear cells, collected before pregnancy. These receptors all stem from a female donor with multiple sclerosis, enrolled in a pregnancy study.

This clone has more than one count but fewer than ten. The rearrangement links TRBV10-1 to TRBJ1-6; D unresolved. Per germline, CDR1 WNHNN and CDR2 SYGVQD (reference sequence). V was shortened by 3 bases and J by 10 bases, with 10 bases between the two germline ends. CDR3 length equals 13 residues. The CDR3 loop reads CASSEDLESPLHF. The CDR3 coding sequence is TGCGCCAGCAGTGAAGACCTAGAGTCACCCCTCCACTTT.

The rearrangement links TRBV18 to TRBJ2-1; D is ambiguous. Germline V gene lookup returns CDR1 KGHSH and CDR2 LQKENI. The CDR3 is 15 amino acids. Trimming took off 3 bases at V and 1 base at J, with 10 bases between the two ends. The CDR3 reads CASSPLPGSYNEQFF. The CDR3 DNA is TGTGCCAGCTCACCTCTGCCCGGTTCCTACAATGAGCAGTTCTTC.

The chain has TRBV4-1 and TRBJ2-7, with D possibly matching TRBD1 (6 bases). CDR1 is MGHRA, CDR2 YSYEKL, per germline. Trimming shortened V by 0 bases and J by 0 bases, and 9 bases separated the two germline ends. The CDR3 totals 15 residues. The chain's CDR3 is CASSQEQGGSYEQYF. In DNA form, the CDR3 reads TGCGCCAGCAGCCAAGAGCAAGGGGGCTCCTACGAGCAGTACTTC.

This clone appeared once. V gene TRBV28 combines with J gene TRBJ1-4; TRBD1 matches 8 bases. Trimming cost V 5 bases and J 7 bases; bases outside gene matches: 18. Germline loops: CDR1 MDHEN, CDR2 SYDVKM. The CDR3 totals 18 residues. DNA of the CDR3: TGTGCCAGCAGTCCAAATTTCGTAAGGACAGGGCGGGTTGAAAAACTGTTTTTT. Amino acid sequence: CASSPNFVRTGRVEKLFF.

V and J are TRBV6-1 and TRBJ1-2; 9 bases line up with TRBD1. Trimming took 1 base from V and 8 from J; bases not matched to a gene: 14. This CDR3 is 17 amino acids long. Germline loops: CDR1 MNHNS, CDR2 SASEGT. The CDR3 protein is CASSEVPSVQGAGGYTF. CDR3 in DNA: TGTGCCAGCAGTGAAGTCCCATCGGTACAGGGGGCAGGAGGCTACACCTTC.

This chain's CDR3 is CASSLAGGEYEKLFF. CDR3 coding DNA: TGTGCCAGTAGTCTCGCGGGGGGGGAGTATGAAAAACTGTTTTTT. The V gene is TRBV19, the J gene TRBJ1-4; tentative D call: TRBD1 (5 bases). Germline CDR1 and CDR2: LNHDA and SQIVND (reference sequence). V lost 5 bases and J 6 bases, leaving 16 bases between the germline ends. CDR3 length equals 15 residues.

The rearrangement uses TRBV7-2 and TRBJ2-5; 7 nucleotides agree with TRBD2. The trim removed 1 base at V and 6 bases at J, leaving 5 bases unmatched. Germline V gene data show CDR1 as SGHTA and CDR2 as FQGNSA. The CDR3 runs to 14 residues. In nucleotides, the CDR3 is TGTGCCAGCAGCTTAGGGGGAGGGTGGCAGACCCAGTACTTC. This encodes CASSLGGGWQTQYF.

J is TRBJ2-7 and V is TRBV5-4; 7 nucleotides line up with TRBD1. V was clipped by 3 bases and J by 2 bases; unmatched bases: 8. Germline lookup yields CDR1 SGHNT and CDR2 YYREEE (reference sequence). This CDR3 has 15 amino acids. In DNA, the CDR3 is TGTGCCAGCAGCTCCCCGACAGGGAGAACCTACGAGCAGTACTTC. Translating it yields CASSSPTGRTYEQYF.

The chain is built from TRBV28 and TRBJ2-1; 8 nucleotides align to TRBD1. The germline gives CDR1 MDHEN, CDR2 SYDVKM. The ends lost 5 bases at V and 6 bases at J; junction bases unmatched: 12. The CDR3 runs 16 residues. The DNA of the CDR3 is TGTGCCAGCAGTCTCACCGGGACAGGATTGATCAATGAGCAGTTCTTC. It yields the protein CASSLTGTGLINEQFF. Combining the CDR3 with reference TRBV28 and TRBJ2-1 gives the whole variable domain DVKVTQSSRYLVKRTGEKVFLECVQDMDHENMFWYRQDPGLGLRLIYFSYDVKMKEKGDIPEGYSVSREKKERFSLILESASTNQTSMYLCASSLTGTGLINEQFFGPGTRLTVL.

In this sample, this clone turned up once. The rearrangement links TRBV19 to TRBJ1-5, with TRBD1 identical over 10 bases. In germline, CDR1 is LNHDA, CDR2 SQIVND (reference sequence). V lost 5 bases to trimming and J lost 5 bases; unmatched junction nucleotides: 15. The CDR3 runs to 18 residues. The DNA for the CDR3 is TGTGCCAGTAGTCATATCGGGGGCGGCGGACAGGGGGATCAGCCCCAGCATTTT. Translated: CASSHIGGGGQGDQPQHF. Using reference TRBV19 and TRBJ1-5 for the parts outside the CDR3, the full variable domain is DGGITQSPKYLFRKEGQNVTLSCEQNLNHDAMYWYRQDPGQGLRLIYYSQIVNDFQKGDIAEGYSVSREKKESFPLTVTSAQKNPTAFYLCASSHIGGGGQGDQPQHFGDGTRLSIL.

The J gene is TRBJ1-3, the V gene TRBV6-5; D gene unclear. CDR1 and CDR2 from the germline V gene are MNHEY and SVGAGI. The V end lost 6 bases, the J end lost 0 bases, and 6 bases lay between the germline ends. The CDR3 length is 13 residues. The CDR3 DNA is TGTGCCAGCAGACGGAGCTCTGGAAACACCATATATTTT. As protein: CASRRSSGNTIYF.

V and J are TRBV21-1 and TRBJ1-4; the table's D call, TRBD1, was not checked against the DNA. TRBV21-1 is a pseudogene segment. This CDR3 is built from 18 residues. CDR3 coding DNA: TGTGCCAGCAGCAAAGATTCCGAGACAGGGTTCGGTAATGAAAAACTGTTTTTT. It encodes CASSKDSETGFGNEKLFF.

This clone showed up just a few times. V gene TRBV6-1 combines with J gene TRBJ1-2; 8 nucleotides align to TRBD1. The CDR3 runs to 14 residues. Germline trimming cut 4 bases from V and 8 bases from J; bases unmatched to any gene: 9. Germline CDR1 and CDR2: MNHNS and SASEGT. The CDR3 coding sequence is TGTGCCAGCAGTGTGACAGGGGTAAAGAGGGGCTACACCTTC. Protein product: CASSVTGVKRGYTF.

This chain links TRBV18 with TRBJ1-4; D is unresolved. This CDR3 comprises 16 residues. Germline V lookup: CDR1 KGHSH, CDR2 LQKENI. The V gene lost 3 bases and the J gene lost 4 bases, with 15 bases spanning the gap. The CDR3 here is CASSPFTRRLNEKLFF. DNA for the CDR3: TGTGCCAGCTCACCGTTTACCCGGCGGCTTAATGAAAAACTGTTTTTT.

The CDR3 loop reads CASSDQGQGEQYF. The CDR3 DNA is TGTGCCAGCAGTGACCAAGGGCAGGGCGAGCAGTACTTC. V gene TRBV2 combines with J gene TRBJ2-7, with D tentatively TRBD1 (5 bases). The CDR3 is made up of 13 amino acids. Germline V gives CDR1 SNHLY, CDR2 FYNNEI. V was clipped by 3 bases and J by 6 bases, with 12 bases between them. Together with reference TRBV2 and TRBJ2-7, the CDR3 gives the full variable domain: EPEVTQTPSHQVTQMGQEVILRCVPISNHLYFYWYRQILGQKVEFLVSFYNNEISEKSEIFDDQFSVERPDGSNFTLKIRSTKLEDSAMYFCASSDQGQGEQYFGPGTRLTVT.

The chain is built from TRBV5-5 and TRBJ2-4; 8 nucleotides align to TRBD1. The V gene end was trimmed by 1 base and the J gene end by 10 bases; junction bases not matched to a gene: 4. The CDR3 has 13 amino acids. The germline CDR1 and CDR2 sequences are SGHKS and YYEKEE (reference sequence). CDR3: CASSLFGQGIQYF. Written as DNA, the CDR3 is TGTGCCAGCAGCTTGTTCGGACAGGGAATTCAGTACTTC.

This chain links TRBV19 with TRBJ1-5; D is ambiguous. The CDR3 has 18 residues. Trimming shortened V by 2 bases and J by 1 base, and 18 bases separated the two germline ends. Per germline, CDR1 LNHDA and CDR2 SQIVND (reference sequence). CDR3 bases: TGTGCCAGTAGTATATCCCGAGGTCTGCTGCTGAGCAATCAGCCCCAGCATTTT. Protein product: CASSISRGLLLSNQPQHF. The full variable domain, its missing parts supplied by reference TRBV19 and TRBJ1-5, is DGGITQSPKYLFRKEGQNVTLSCEQNLNHDAMYWYRQDPGQGLRLIYYSQIVNDFQKGDIAEGYSVSREKKESFPLTVTSAQKNPTAFYLCASSISRGLLLSNQPQHFGDGTRLSIL.

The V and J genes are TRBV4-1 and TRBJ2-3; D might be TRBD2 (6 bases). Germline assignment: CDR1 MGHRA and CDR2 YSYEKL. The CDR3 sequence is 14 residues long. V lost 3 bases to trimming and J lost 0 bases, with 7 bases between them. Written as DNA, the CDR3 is TGCGCCAGCAGCCAGCTAGCGAGCACAGATACGCAGTATTTT. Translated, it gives CASSQLASTDTQYF.

Here the CDR3 DNA reads TGCGCCAGCAGCTTGTCGGGGATCCAAGAGACCCAGTACTTC. It encodes CASSLSGIQETQYF. The genes are TRBV5-1 and TRBJ2-5; TRBD2 is a possible D gene (5 bases). CDR1 and CDR2 (germline): SGHRS, YFSETQ. Trimming shortened V by 1 base and J by 1 base, and 8 bases separated the two germline ends. The CDR3 is 14 residues long. Based on the CDR3 plus reference TRBV5-1 and TRBJ2-5, the full variable domain is KAGVTQTPRYLIKTRGQQVTLSCSPISGHRSVSWYQQTPGQGLQFLFEYFSETQRNKGNFPGRFSGRQFSNSRSEMNVSTLELGDSALYLCASSLSGIQETQYFGPGTRLLVL.

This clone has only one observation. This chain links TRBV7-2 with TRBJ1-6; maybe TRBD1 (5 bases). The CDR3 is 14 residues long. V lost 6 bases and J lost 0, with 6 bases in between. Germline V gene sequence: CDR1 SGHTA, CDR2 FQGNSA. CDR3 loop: CASRGRSYNSPLHF. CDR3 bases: TGTGCCAGCAGGGGGCGCTCCTATAATTCACCCCTCCACTTT.

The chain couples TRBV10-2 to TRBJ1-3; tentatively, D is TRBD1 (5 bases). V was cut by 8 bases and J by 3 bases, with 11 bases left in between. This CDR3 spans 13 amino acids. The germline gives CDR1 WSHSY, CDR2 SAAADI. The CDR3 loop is CASVRGFGNTIYF. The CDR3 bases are TGCGCCAGCGTCCGGGGGTTTGGAAACACCATATATTTT.